The present T cell receptor (beta chain) was sequenced within a study of Ad26.COV2.S vaccination and SARS-CoV-2 variants. TCRdb's table, derived via immunoSEQ multiplex PCR, lists solely in-frame clones and lacks some. The sample has about 280,000 clones, approximately 87% seen once. Treatment given: some 20 received Ad26.COV2.S at low or high dose, single or two shots; five or six received placebo; per-sample allocation not given. Sampling occurred on day 63 after the first vaccine or placebo injection. This clonotype was sampled from a person between 18 and 65 years old who received the Ad26.COV2.S COVID-19 vaccine or a placebo. The sequencing used peripheral blood, collected in a trial of Ad26.COV2.S vaccine versus placebo.

Here the CDR3 DNA reads TGTGCCAGCAGCACATCTTATTACCCCGACACCGGGGAGCTGTTTTTT. Its protein is CASSTSYYPDTGELFF. The gene calls are TRBV5-6 and TRBJ2-2; D not resolved. CDR3 size: 16 residues. Trimming removed 4 bases from V and 3 bases from J, with 16 bases in between. The germline CDR1 and CDR2 sequences are SGHDT and YYEEEE.